This entry lists 2 T cell receptor beta chains sequenced from one sample in a study of shared clonotypes between healthy human individuals. The data were produced by immunoSEQ multiplex PCR, yet TCRdb's version contains in-frame clones alone and is incomplete. The table shows approximately 1,500,000 clones, with over 95% occurring only once. Sequenced sample: naive CD4+ T cells sorted from blood. Subset in this sample: CD45RA+ positively selected. The receptors were gathered from a man aged 25-45 years in good health.

The V gene is TRBV10-2, the J gene TRBJ2-2; the D call may be TRBD1 or TRBD2 (5 bases each). Germline V gene data show CDR1 as WSHSY and CDR2 as SAAADI. The CDR3 loop spans 15 amino acids. The V and J ends lost 6 bases and 5 bases respectively, with 16 bases between them. CDR3 region: CASRLGPSPTGELFF. The CDR3 nucleotides are TGCGCCAGCAGATTGGGACCATCACCGACCGGGGAGCTGTTTTTT.

The V call is TRBV25-1, the J call TRBJ2-1, with TRBD2 matching 11 bases. Germline loops: CDR1 MGHDK, CDR2 SYGVNS. Unmatched junction bases numbered 5, after V lost 7 bases and J lost 3 bases. The CDR3 has 15 amino acids. DNA of the CDR3: TGTGCCAGCAAACCGGGACTAGCGGACTACAATGAGCAGTTCTTC. This gives the protein CASKPGLADYNEQFF.